These T cell receptor beta chains were read from a single sample in a study of CD8 T cells in ankylosing spondylitis. TCRdb used MiXCR to reprocess the 5' RACE reads, holding one entry per CDR3 protein. The repertoire has 250,000 or so distinct CDR3 sequences, 24% of them found once; the top ten carry over 0.55%. The sequencing input was blood, either unsorted or a sorted T cell fraction (not recorded which). Receptors were obtained from a male donor with ankylosing spondylitis or in good health (not recorded which). Both conserved end residues are part of each CDR3. A D gene is named only where the DNA matches it firmly. Part of the rows lack a size; the others show once, few, many or a class for expanded clones.

j_call: TRBJ2-3
d_call: .
v_call: TRBV20-1
clone_size: few
cdr3_aa: CSARREGGTDTQYF
cdr3_nt: TGCAGTGCCCGGCGAGAGGGGGGCACAGATACGCAGTATTTT

j_call: TRBJ2-3
d_call: .
v_call: TRBV27
clone_size: .
cdr3_aa: CASSRTARGTDTQYF
cdr3_nt: TGTGCCAGCAGTCGGACAGCGAGAGGCACAGATACGCAGTATTTT

j_call: TRBJ2-7
d_call: .
v_call: TRBV12-3/TRBV12-4
clone_size: few
cdr3_aa: CASSSQGEQYF
cdr3_nt: TGTGCCAGCAGTTCACAGGGTGAGCAGTACTTC

j_call: TRBJ1-2
d_call: .
v_call: TRBV28
clone_size: .
cdr3_aa: CASSLLGTNYGYTF
cdr3_nt: TGTGCCAGCAGTTTATTGGGCACCAACTATGGCTACACCTTC

j_call: TRBJ1-2
d_call: .
v_call: TRBV7-2
clone_size: .
cdr3_aa: CASSTLIYGYTF
cdr3_nt: TGTGCCAGCAGCACTCTGATCTATGGCTACACCTTC

j_call: TRBJ2-7
d_call: .
v_call: TRBV15
clone_size: many
cdr3_aa: CATSRGGQGGYEQYF
cdr3_nt: TGTGCCACCAGCAGAGGAGGGCAGGGAGGCTACGAGCAGTACTTC

j_call: TRBJ2-4
d_call: TRBD2
v_call: TRBV11-2
clone_size: .
cdr3_aa: CASSSLAGGRNIQYF
cdr3_nt: TGTGCCAGCAGCTCCCTAGCGGGGGGCCGTAACATTCAGTACTTC

j_call: TRBJ1-5
d_call: .
v_call: TRBV27
clone_size: .
cdr3_aa: CATRPNRALNQPQHF
cdr3_nt: TGTGCCACCAGACCCAACCGGGCCCTCAATCAGCCCCAGCATTTT

j_call: TRBJ1-4
d_call: .
v_call: TRBV11-1
clone_size: .
cdr3_aa: CASSTTGHSRSTNEKLFF
cdr3_nt: TGTGCCAGCAGCACAACAGGGCATTCAAGATCAACTAATGAAAAACTGTTTTTT

j_call: TRBJ2-3
d_call: .
v_call: TRBV24-1
clone_size: many
cdr3_aa: CATSDDRGGRHTQYF
cdr3_nt: TGTGCCACCAGTGATGATCGGGGAGGCCGCCATACGCAGTATTTT

j_call: TRBJ2-7
d_call: TRBD2
v_call: TRBV20-1
clone_size: few
cdr3_aa: CSARVQRGAYEQYF
cdr3_nt: TGCAGTGCTAGAGTTCAGCGGGGGGCCTACGAGCAGTACTTC

j_call: TRBJ2-7
d_call: .
v_call: TRBV20-1
clone_size: many
cdr3_aa: CSAPDRTYEQYF
cdr3_nt: TGCAGTGCTCCAGACAGAACCTACGAGCAGTACTTC

j_call: TRBJ1-1
d_call: .
v_call: TRBV20-1
clone_size: once
cdr3_aa: CSARTRVGTEAFF
cdr3_nt: TGCAGTGCTAGGACCAGGGTGGGCACTGAAGCTTTCTTT

j_call: TRBJ2-3
d_call: .
v_call: TRBV29-1
clone_size: many
cdr3_aa: CSAPGSTTDTQYF
cdr3_nt: TGCAGCGCCCCGGGATCAACCACAGATACGCAGTATTTT

j_call: TRBJ2-3
d_call: .
v_call: TRBV29-1
clone_size: many
cdr3_aa: CSGDWSSTDTQYF
cdr3_nt: TGCAGCGGTGACTGGTCTAGCACAGATACGCAGTATTTT

j_call: TRBJ2-7
d_call: .
v_call: TRBV5-1
clone_size: .
cdr3_aa: CASSPSGGKGIHEQYF
cdr3_nt: TGCGCCAGCAGCCCCTCGGGCGGGAAGGGGATACACGAGCAGTACTTC

j_call: TRBJ2-1
d_call: TRBD2
v_call: TRBV10-3
clone_size: few
cdr3_aa: CAISAASGDEQFF
cdr3_nt: TGTGCCATCAGTGCGGCTAGCGGGGATGAGCAGTTCTTC

j_call: TRBJ2-7
d_call: TRBD1
v_call: TRBV6-6
clone_size: many
cdr3_aa: CASRTGGVYEQYF
cdr3_nt: TGTGCCAGCAGGACAGGGGGGGTCTACGAGCAGTACTTC

j_call: TRBJ1-2
d_call: .
v_call: TRBV29-1
clone_size: .
cdr3_aa: CSVEALRDNYGYSF
cdr3_nt: TGCAGCGTTGAAGCCTTGAGGGATAACTATGGCTACAGCTTC

j_call: TRBJ1-2
d_call: .
v_call: TRBV3-1
clone_size: many
cdr3_aa: CASSQFLGDYGYTF
cdr3_nt: TGTGCCAGCAGCCAGTTCCTGGGGGACTATGGCTACACCTTC

j_call: TRBJ2-7
d_call: TRBD2
v_call: TRBV12-3/TRBV12-4
clone_size: many
cdr3_aa: CASIGGTSGGEQYF
cdr3_nt: TGTGCCAGCATTGGGGGGACTAGCGGCGGCGAGCAGTACTTC

j_call: TRBJ2-3
d_call: .
v_call: TRBV20-1
clone_size: .
cdr3_aa: CSARVGGTDTQYF
cdr3_nt: TGCAGTGCTAGAGTCGGTGGCACAGATACGCAGTATTTT

j_call: TRBJ2-3
d_call: .
v_call: TRBV20-1
clone_size: many
cdr3_aa: CSASSSTDTQYF
cdr3_nt: TGCAGTGCTAGCTCGAGCACAGATACGCAGTATTTT

j_call: TRBJ2-7
d_call: .
v_call: TRBV27
clone_size: .
cdr3_aa: CASSLRGANEQYF
cdr3_nt: TGTGCCAGCAGTTTAAGGGGTGCGAACGAGCAGTACTTC

j_call: TRBJ2-7
d_call: .
v_call: TRBV10-3
clone_size: .
cdr3_aa: CAMPFLGAWVGGDHYEQYF
cdr3_nt: TGTGCCATGCCCTTCCTTGGGGCCTGGGTAGGCGGGGATCACTACGAGCAGTACTTC

j_call: TRBJ1-2
d_call: TRBD1
v_call: TRBV18
clone_size: .
cdr3_aa: CASANRDRDYGYTF
cdr3_nt: TGTGCCAGCGCGAACCGGGACAGGGACTATGGCTACACCTTC

j_call: TRBJ1-5
d_call: .
v_call: TRBV20-1
clone_size: .
cdr3_aa: CSAARTSQPQHF
cdr3_nt: TGCAGTGCTGCCAGGACGTCTCAGCCCCAGCATTTT

j_call: TRBJ2-5
d_call: TRBD2
v_call: TRBV20-1
clone_size: .
cdr3_aa: CSANTPGGASQETQYF
cdr3_nt: TGCAGTGCTAACACCCCGGGAGGGGCGAGCCAAGAGACCCAGTACTTC

j_call: TRBJ1-2
d_call: TRBD1
v_call: TRBV29-1
clone_size: many
cdr3_aa: CSVQIDLQGVAYGYTF
cdr3_nt: TGCAGCGTCCAGATCGACCTACAGGGGGTGGCCTATGGCTACACCTTC

j_call: TRBJ2-3
d_call: TRBD1
v_call: TRBV7-9
clone_size: many
cdr3_aa: CASSSGTGDSDTQYF
cdr3_nt: TGTGCCAGCAGTTCCGGGACAGGGGATTCAGATACGCAGTATTTT